This T cell receptor (beta chain) is drawn from a study of blood T cell repertoires in COVID-19. Study information: Spain, Italy and the United States supplied samples that represented acute and convalescent COVID-19. The analysed material was cDNA or gDNA that came from T cells, B-cell-depleted T cells, or PBMCs.

Trimming at V came to 3 bases and at J to 2 bases, leaving 4 bases not matched to a gene. CDR1 is KGHSH and CDR2 is LQKENI in the germline V gene. This CDR3 spans 14 amino acids. TCRdb keeps only in-frame clones here, not all; method: immunoSEQ multiplex PCR. The repertoire holds about 120,000 clones, with more than 75% as singletons. Sequencing was performed on peripheral blood. The rearrangement uses TRBV18 and TRBJ2-7, with TRBD2 identical over 7 bases. The clonotype comes from a man in his sixties with acute or convalescent COVID-19. DNA of the CDR3: TGTGCCAGCTCACCGGGGAGGGGCCCCTACGAGCAGTACTTC. Amino acid sequence: CASSPGRGPYEQYF.